A selection of T cell receptor beta chains follows, all from one sample in a study of T-cell memory formation after mild COVID-19. Using its own MiXCR run on the 5' RACE reads, TCRdb lists one record per CDR3 protein. The table has 550,000 to 700,000 distinct CDR3 sequences, under 20% seen once. Source material: PBMCs or a T cell subset sorted from them (not recorded which). The receptors shown here come from an adult woman who had mild COVID-19 (a few samples of this study predate the infection). Cell type and time point are not known. The CDR3 runs from the conserved cysteine through the conserved F or W. A D gene is named only where the DNA matches it firmly.

length	V	D	J	CDR3
15	TRBV7-8	-	TRBJ1-3	CASSLEGLDGNTIYF
13	TRBV5-1	-	TRBJ1-1	CASSLNRISEAFF
14	TRBV27	-	TRBJ1-4	CASSLRGRAEKLFF
14	TRBV5-1	TRBD1	TRBJ2-7	CASSERTGGYEQYF
14	TRBV30	TRBD2	TRBJ2-5	CAWTLAGGDETQYF
13	TRBV12-3/TRBV12-4	-	TRBJ1-5	CASTLGGHQPQHF
16	TRBV7-9	TRBD2	TRBJ2-1	CASSLGAGGPGNEQFF
13	TRBV10-3	-	TRBJ1-2	CAISEPGQQGYTF
13	TRBV4-2	-	TRBJ1-1	CASSRVRGTEAFF
14	TRBV7-9	-	TRBJ1-1	CASSLKGQYTEAFF
14	TRBV4-1	-	TRBJ2-3	CASSQVGQTDTQYF
13	TRBV5-6	TRBD1	TRBJ1-2	CASSSLTGNGYTF
13	TRBV5-6	-	TRBJ1-3	CASSLVKGYTIYF
16	TRBV15	-	TRBJ2-3	CAADRGSSLAGDTQYF
14	TRBV5-1	-	TRBJ2-7	CASSLEGNSYEQYF